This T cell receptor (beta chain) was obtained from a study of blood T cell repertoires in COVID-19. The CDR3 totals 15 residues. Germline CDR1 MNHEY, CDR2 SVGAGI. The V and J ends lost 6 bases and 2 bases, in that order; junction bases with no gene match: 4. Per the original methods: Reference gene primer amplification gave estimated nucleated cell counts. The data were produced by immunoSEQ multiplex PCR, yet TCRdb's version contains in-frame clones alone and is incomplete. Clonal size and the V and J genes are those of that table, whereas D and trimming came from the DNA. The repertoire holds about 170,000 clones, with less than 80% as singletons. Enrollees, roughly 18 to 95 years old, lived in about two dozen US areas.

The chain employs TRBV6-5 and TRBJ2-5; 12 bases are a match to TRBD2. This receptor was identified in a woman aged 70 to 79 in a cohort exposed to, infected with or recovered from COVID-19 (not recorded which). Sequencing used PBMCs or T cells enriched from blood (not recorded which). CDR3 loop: CASRLAGGRQETQYF. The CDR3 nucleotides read TGTGCCAGCAGACTAGCGGGAGGAAGACAAGAGACCCAGTACTTC.